The 9 T cell receptor beta chains below come from one sample, sequenced in a study of cytomegalovirus exposure and HLA in healthy donors. Here immunoSEQ multiplex PCR was the method, and the copy in TCRdb shows in-frame clones only, minus some. There are under 150,000 clones in the sample; around 86% occur only once, and around 10% lies in the top ten. The sequencing sample was made of PBMCs. These receptors originate from a man between 18 and 35 years old in good health and CMV-seropositive.

The genes are TRBV7-2 and TRBJ2-7; 7 bases line up with TRBD1. Trimming took 5 bases from V and 3 from J; bases not matched to a gene: 10. The V gene's germline CDR1 is SGHTA and CDR2 FQGNSA. The CDR3 consists of 15 residues. CDR3 coding DNA: TGTGCCAGCAGCCCTAACCGGGACAGAAGCTACGAGCAGTACTTC. Translating gives CASSPNRDRSYEQYF.

The chain employs TRBV18 and TRBJ1-5; D unresolved. This CDR3 has 15 residues. Trimming cost V 2 bases and J 0 bases, with 8 bases left between them. Germline values: CDR1 KGHSH, CDR2 LQKENI. CDR3 region: CASSPSQYSNQPQHF. For the CDR3, the DNA is TGTGCCAGCTCACCAAGTCAGTATAGCAATCAGCCCCAGCATTTT.

The chain carries TRBV5-8 and TRBJ1-3; weak D call: TRBD1 (5 bases). The V end lost 3 bases, the J end lost 0 bases, and 10 bases lay between the germline ends. CDR3 length: 15 amino acids. Germline V gives CDR1 SGHTS, CDR2 YDEGEE. For the CDR3, the DNA is TGTGCCAGCAGCTCAGGACAAGCCTCTGGAAACACCATATATTTT. Its translation is CASSSGQASGNTIYF.

The chain recombines TRBV5-1 with TRBJ2-7, with 12 positions matching TRBD1. The CDR3 covers 16 residues. Germline V gene lookup returns CDR1 SGHRS and CDR2 YFSETQ. The V gene end was trimmed by 0 bases and the J gene end by 7 bases; junction bases not matched to a gene: 8. The CDR3 loop reads CASSLVSGQGANEQYF. In DNA, the CDR3 is TGCGCCAGCAGCTTGGTCTCGGGACAGGGGGCGAATGAGCAGTACTTC. Together with reference TRBV5-1 and TRBJ2-7, the CDR3 gives the full variable domain: KAGVTQTPRYLIKTRGQQVTLSCSPISGHRSVSWYQQTPGQGLQFLFEYFSETQRNKGNFPGRFSGRQFSNSRSEMNVSTLELGDSALYLCASSLVSGQGANEQYFGPGTRLTVT.

This chain links TRBV7-2 with TRBJ1-5, with unresolved D. The germline CDR1 and CDR2 sequences are SGHTA and FQGNSA. The CDR3 is 13 residues long. Deletions cut 1 base from V and 11 bases from J, with 12 bases between. The CDR3 loop reads CASSLVSVEAQHF. CDR3 nucleotide sequence: TGTGCCAGCAGCTTAGTTAGTGTAGAGGCCCAGCATTTT.

Details on this clone: A read error may account for a junction end that differs from germline. V is TRBV7-7 and J is TRBJ2-1, with 8 positions matching TRBD2. The CDR3 covers 15 residues. Germline V lookup: CDR1 SSHAT, CDR2 FNYEAQ (reference sequence). Here the CDR3 reads CASSFRLATYNEQFF. DNA of the CDR3: TGTGCTAGCAGCTTCAGACTAGCGACCTACAATGAGCAGTTCTTC.

The V call is TRBV6-4, the J call TRBJ2-3; D unclear. The CDR3 has 14 residues. The V and J ends lost 0 bases and 3 bases respectively, with 7 bases between them. In germline, CDR1 is MRHNA, CDR2 SNTAGT. The CDR3 protein is CASSDSARTDTQYF. In DNA form, the CDR3 reads TGTGCCAGCAGTGACTCTGCCCGGACAGATACGCAGTATTTT.

The chain recombines TRBV15 with TRBJ2-1, with TRBD2 matching over 8 bases. Germline V gene sequence: CDR1 LNHNV, CDR2 YYDKDF (reference sequence). The V segment lost 3 bases and the J segment 8 bases; nucleotides outside the gene matches: 9. The CDR3 contains 15 residues. In DNA, the CDR3 is TGTGCCACCAGCAGGCGGGACGGGAGGGCCGATGAGCAGTTCTTC. It specifies CATSRRDGRADEQFF.

The CDR3 is CATHPGLTGTSTDTQYF. CDR3 DNA sequence: TGTGCCACCCACCCGGGACTCACGGGCACTAGCACAGATACGCAGTATTTT. V is TRBV15 and J is TRBJ2-3; D is perhaps TRBD2 (6 bases). CDR1 and CDR2 from the germline V gene are LNHNV and YYDKDF (reference sequence). The ends were cut back, 8 bases at V and 0 bases at J, with 21 bases in the middle. The CDR3 is 17 amino acids.